This TCR beta chain was found in a study of shared clonotypes between healthy human individuals. CDR3 length: 14 amino acids. Germline lookup yields CDR1 LNHDA and CDR2 SQIVND (reference sequence). Germline trimming cut 4 bases from V and 6 bases from J; bases unmatched to any gene: 9. The data were produced by immunoSEQ multiplex PCR, yet TCRdb's version contains in-frame clones alone and is incomplete. The repertoire holds about 2 million clones, with around 95% as singletons. The sample holds a few counts of this clone. The sample was naive CD4+ T cells sorted from blood. Subset indicated: CD45RA+ positively selected. This TCR came from a man younger than 30 in good health. The J gene is TRBJ2-7, the V gene TRBV19, with 7 bases matching TRBD1. CDR3 nucleotide sequence: TGTGCCAGTAGTAGTCCGGGACAGACCAGCGAGCAGTACTTC. Encoded protein: CASSSPGQTSEQYF.